These 10 T cell receptor beta chains originate from one sample sequenced in a study of cytomegalovirus exposure and HLA in healthy donors. The assay was immunoSEQ multiplex PCR, and TCRdb's table has in-frame clones only and misses some. The table records a few hundred thousand clones, around 89% of them present only once. The sequenced sample consisted of PBMCs. The receptors come from a woman younger than 35 in good health and CMV-seronegative.

The chain has TRBV4-3 and TRBJ2-3; TRBD1 agrees at 7 bases. There are 17 residues in the CDR3. Germline values: CDR1 LGHNA, CDR2 YSLEER. V gave up 4 bases and J gave up 2 bases; unmatched junction bases: 12. CDR3 in amino acids: CASSPHHDRELTDTQYF. In nucleotides, the CDR3 is TGCGCCAGCAGCCCACACCACGACAGGGAGCTCACAGATACGCAGTATTTT.

The CDR3 sequence is CASSLEVVLGDNSPLHF. In DNA, the CDR3 is TGCGCCAGCAGCTTGGAGGTGGTCTTGGGAGATAATTCACCCCTCCACTTT. V gene TRBV5-1 combines with J gene TRBJ1-6; D unclear. V was pared by 0 bases and J by 5 bases, with 15 bases between. This CDR3 has 17 residues. CDR1 and CDR2 from the germline V gene are SGHRS and YFSETQ.

CDR3 sequence reads: CASSQGTGAIYEQYV. The CDR3 nucleotides are TGCGCCAGCAGCCAGGGGACAGGGGCCATCTACGAGCAGTACGTC. J is TRBJ2-7 and V is TRBV4-1; 10 bases map to TRBD1. Germline-derived CDR1 and CDR2 are MGHRA and YSYEKL. Trimming at V came to 3 bases and at J to 3 bases, leaving 5 bases not matched to a gene. The CDR3 spans 15 residues.

This clone was counted a single time. The CDR3 reads CASSSPSVDRGRLTGELFF. The CDR3 nucleotides read TGTGCCAGCAGTTCCCCATCCGTCGACAGGGGGCGTCTGACCGGGGAGCTGTTTTTT. The genes are TRBV27 and TRBJ2-2; the match to TRBD1 covers 10 bases. CDR3 length equals 19 residues. The germline V gene has CDR1 MNHEY and CDR2 SMNVEV (reference sequence). The J segment lost 5 bases and the V segment lost 4 bases, leaving 16 bases of the junction unmatched.

Only a few counts were recorded for this clone. At the DNA level, this CDR3 is encoded by other sequences in the same sample as well. The chain is built from TRBV6-5 and TRBJ1-1; TRBD1 is a possible D gene (5 bases). This CDR3 spans 12 amino acids. Per the germline V gene, CDR1 is MNHEY and CDR2 is SVGAGI. Trimming cost V 6 bases and J 1 base, with 6 bases left between them. As DNA, the CDR3 is TGTGCCAGCAGCACAGGGAACACTGAAGCTTTCTTT. The encoded protein is CASSTGNTEAFF.

This clone was found a few times. This rearrangement joins TRBV9 to TRBJ1-5, with 7 bases that match TRBD1. The V segment lost 3 bases and the J segment 5 bases; nucleotides outside the gene matches: 5. There are 14 residues in the CDR3. Germline CDR1 SGDLS, CDR2 YYNGEE. The CDR3 nucleotides are TGTGCCAGCAGCGAAGGGACAGACCATCAGCCCCAGCATTTT. Protein: CASSEGTDHQPQHF.

The rearrangement links TRBV7-8 to TRBJ2-7; D unresolved. V lost 2 bases and J lost 7, with 12 bases in between. Germline V gene lookup returns CDR1 SGHVS and CDR2 FQNEAQ. The CDR3 extends over 13 amino acids. CDR3 in DNA: TGTGCCAGCAGCTTAAACCAGCTCGCGGAGCAGTACGTC. Protein: CASSLNQLAEQYV.

The chain recombines TRBV11-2 with TRBJ2-7; TRBD1 aligns across 7 bases. Germline V gene data show CDR1 as SGHAT and CDR2 as FQNNGV. Trimming at V came to 0 bases and at J to 0 bases, leaving 2 bases not matched to a gene. The CDR3 runs to 15 residues. CDR3 sequence: CASSLDRDSSYEQYF. The CDR3 nucleotides read TGTGCCAGCAGCTTAGACCGGGACAGCTCCTACGAGCAGTACTTC.

The chain has TRBV9 and TRBJ2-1; 12 nucleotides match TRBD2. Per germline, CDR1 SGDLS and CDR2 YYNGEE. This CDR3 comprises 16 residues. Germline trimming cut 0 bases from V and 6 bases from J; bases unmatched to any gene: 4. The chain's CDR3 is CASSVEQLAGGNEQFF. In DNA, the CDR3 is TGTGCCAGCAGCGTAGAACAACTAGCGGGGGGCAATGAGCAGTTCTTC.

V and J are TRBV30 and TRBJ2-5; 8 bases match TRBD1. The CDR3 runs 15 residues. V shed 2 bases and J 4 bases; nucleotides not matched to a gene: 9. CDR1 is GTSNPN and CDR2 is SVGIG in the germline V gene (reference sequence). The CDR3 coding sequence is TGTGCCTGGAGTACACAGATGACAGGGGTAGAGACCCAGTACTTC. Translation gives CAWSTQMTGVETQYF.